A single sample is the source of the 5 T cell receptor beta chains below, sequenced in a study of shared clonotypes between healthy human individuals. Profiled with immunoSEQ multiplex PCR; TCRdb holds only in-frame clones, not every one. Here the sample spans approximately 1,500,000 clones, 95% to 99% being singletons. The material sequenced was naive CD4+ T cells sorted from blood. The subset: CD45RA+ positively selected. All receptors come from a man aged 30-40 years in good health.

Remarks on this clone: Other DNA sequences in the sample encode the same CDR3. The chain couples TRBV28 to TRBJ2-7; TRBD2 matches 7 bases. The germline V gene has CDR1 MDHEN and CDR2 SYDVKM. Trimming at V came to 4 bases and at J to 0 bases, leaving 0 bases not matched to a gene. The CDR3 spans 13 residues. CDR3 loop: CASSSGGSYEQYF. The CDR3, as DNA: TGTGCCAGCAGTTCGGGAGGCTCCTACGAGCAGTACTTC.

The V and J genes are TRBV7-2 and TRBJ2-3; D gene ambiguous. The germline V gene has CDR1 SGHTA and CDR2 FQGNSA. Trimming pared 5 bases from V and 5 bases from J, leaving 23 bases between. The CDR3 covers 17 residues. The CDR3 coding sequence is TGTGCCAGCAGCCTCTCTCCAGGAAGGAGTATAGGAGATACGCAGTATTTT. It codes for CASSLSPGRSIGDTQYF. The whole variable domain, remainder taken from reference TRBV7-2 and TRBJ2-3, is GAGVSQSPSNKVTEKGKDVELRCDPISGHTALYWYRQSLGQGLEFLIYFQGNSAPDKSGLPSDRFSAERTGGSVSTLTIQRTQQEDSAVYLCASSLSPGRSIGDTQYFGPGTRLTVL.

The chain uses TRBV11-2 and TRBJ2-7; possible D gene TRBD2, 5 bases. This CDR3 has 16 amino acids. Deletions cut 1 base from V and 2 bases from J, with 15 bases between. Germline CDR1 SGHAT, CDR2 FQNNGV. CDR3 loop: CASSLAGFDMTYEQYF. DNA for the CDR3: TGTGCCAGCAGCTTAGCGGGATTCGATATGACCTACGAGCAGTACTTC.

This chain links TRBV25-1 with TRBJ1-4; maybe TRBD1 (6 bases). Germline loops: CDR1 MGHDK, CDR2 SYGVNS. This CDR3 spans 15 amino acids. Trimming shortened V by 3 bases and J by 14 bases, and 22 bases separated the two germline ends. In nucleotides, the CDR3 is TGTGCCAGCAGTGACACGGGACACCTAATGAAAAGGCTGTTTTTT. Amino acid sequence: CASSDTGHLMKRLFF.

This clone was seen once. V gene TRBV5-5 combines with J gene TRBJ2-7, with TRBD2 identical over 10 bases. The CDR3 has 16 amino acids. V lost 4 bases and J lost 2; bases outside the gene matches: 9. From germline, CDR1 is SGHKS and CDR2 YYEKEE (reference sequence). The CDR3 loop is CASSRSTSGLPYEQYF. The CDR3 DNA is TGTGCCAGCAGCCGGTCGACTAGCGGGCTACCCTACGAGCAGTACTTC.